This T cell receptor beta chain originates from a study of blood T cell repertoires in COVID-19. Overall study context: For recovered donors of Cohort 3, there were two negative PCRs, clearance, or symptom resolution. Some COVID-19 samples were acute and others convalescent; all came from the United States, Italy and Spain.

V was pared by 3 bases and J by 3 bases, with 12 bases of the junction left unmatched. The length of the CDR3 is 17 residues. The germline V gene encodes CDR1 SGHDN and CDR2 FVKESK. Clones were sequenced by immunoSEQ multiplex PCR, and TCRdb holds only the in-frame ones, with some missing. The table has approximately 210,000 clones, around 86% seen once. In assigning cohorts, the study relied on participant-reported clinical history. The chain couples TRBV14 to TRBJ2-7; 9 nucleotides line up with TRBD2. The source is a man aged 25 to 40 in a cohort exposed to, infected with or recovered from COVID-19 (not recorded which). Sequencing was carried out using PBMCs or T cells enriched from blood (not recorded which). The CDR3 nucleotides read TGTGCCAGCAGCCATGGTCGGGGCGGGAGGGCCGTCTACGAGCAGTACTTC. It codes for CASSHGRGGRAVYEQYF.